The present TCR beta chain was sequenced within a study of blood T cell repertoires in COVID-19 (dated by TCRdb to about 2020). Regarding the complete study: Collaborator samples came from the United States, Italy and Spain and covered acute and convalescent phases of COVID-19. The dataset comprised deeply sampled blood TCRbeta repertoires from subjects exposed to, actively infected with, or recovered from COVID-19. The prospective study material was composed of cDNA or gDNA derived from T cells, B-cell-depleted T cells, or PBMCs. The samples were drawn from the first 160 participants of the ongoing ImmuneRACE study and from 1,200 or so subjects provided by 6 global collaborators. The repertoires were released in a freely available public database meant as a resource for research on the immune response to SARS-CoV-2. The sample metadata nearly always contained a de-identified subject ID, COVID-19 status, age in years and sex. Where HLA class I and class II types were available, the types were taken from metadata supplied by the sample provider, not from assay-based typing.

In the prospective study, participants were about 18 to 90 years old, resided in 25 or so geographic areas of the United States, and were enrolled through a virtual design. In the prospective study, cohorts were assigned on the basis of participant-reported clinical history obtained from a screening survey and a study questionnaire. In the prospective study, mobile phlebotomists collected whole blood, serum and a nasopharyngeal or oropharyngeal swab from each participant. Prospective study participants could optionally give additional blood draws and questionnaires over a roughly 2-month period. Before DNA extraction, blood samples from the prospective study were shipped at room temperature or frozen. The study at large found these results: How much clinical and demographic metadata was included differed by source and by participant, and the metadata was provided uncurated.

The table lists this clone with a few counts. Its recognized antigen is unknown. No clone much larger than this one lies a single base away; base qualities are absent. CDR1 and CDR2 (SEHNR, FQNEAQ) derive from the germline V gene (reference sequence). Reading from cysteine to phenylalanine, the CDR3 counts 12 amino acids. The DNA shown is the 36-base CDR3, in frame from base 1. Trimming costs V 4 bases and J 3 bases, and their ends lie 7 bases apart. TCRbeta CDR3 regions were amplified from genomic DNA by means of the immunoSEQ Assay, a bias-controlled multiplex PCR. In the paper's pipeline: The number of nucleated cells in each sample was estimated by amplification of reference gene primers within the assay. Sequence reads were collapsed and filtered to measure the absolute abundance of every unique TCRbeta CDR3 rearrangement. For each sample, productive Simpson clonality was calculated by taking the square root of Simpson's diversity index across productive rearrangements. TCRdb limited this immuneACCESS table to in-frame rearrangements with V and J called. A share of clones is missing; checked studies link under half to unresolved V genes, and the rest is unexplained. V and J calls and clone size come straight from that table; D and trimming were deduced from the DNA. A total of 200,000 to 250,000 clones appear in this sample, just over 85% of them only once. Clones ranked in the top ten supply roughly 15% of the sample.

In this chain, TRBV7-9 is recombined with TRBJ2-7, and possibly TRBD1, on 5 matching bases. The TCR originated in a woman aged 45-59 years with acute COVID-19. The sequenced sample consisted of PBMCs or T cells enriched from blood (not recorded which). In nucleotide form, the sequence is TGTGCCAGCAGCTGGGGCGGCTACGAGCAGTACTTC. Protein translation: CASSWGGYEQYF.